The T cell receptor (beta chain) described here comes from a study of blood T cell repertoires in COVID-19. Study background: The United States, Italy and Spain supplied acute and convalescent COVID-19 samples.

A COVID-19 case had been met by exposed participants during the 2 weeks before study entry. The V end lost 2 bases, the J end lost 2 bases, and 6 bases lay between the germline ends. Germline V gene sequence: CDR1 LNHDA, CDR2 SQIVND (reference sequence). The length of the CDR3 is 13 residues. In the study's own analysis: Researchers report that nucleated cell counts were estimated from reference gene primer amplification. Sequenced by immunoSEQ multiplex PCR; TCRdb stores in-frame clones only, minus some. V, J and clone size derive from that table, while D and trimming were established from the DNA sequence. Here the sample spans 220,000 or so clones, nearly 90% being singletons.

J is TRBJ1-1 and V is TRBV19; D ambiguous. The receptor's source is a man in his thirties or forties who had been exposed to COVID-19. The specimen was PBMCs or T cells enriched from blood (not recorded which). In DNA, the CDR3 is TGTGCCAGTAGTATACAGATTAACACTGAAGCTTTCTTT. This gives the protein CASSIQINTEAFF.